The 11 T cell receptor beta chains given below trace back to one sample, sequenced in a study of human thymus T cells. Corrective cardiac surgery supplied the resected thymus tissue. Clones were sequenced by immunoSEQ multiplex PCR, and TCRdb holds only the in-frame ones, with some missing. The sample has some 120,000 clones; about 93% are singletons. The sample taken for sequencing was thymus tissue. All receptors come from a boy younger than two with a congenital heart defect but otherwise immunologically healthy.

The CDR3 DNA reads TGTGCCAGCAGTTACTCGCTAGCGGCTAATGAGCAGTTCTTC. Protein: CASSYSLAANEQFF. The rearrangement links TRBV6-5 to TRBJ2-1; 7 bases match TRBD2. V lost 0 bases to trimming and J lost 7 bases; unmatched junction nucleotides: 3. The CDR3 spans 14 residues. Per the germline V gene, CDR1 is MNHEY and CDR2 is SVGAGI.

This clone showed up just once. The gene calls are TRBV6-5 and TRBJ1-6; D is uncertain. Trimming left V 0 bases short and J 3 bases short, with 9 bases between. The CDR3 consists of 16 residues. The germline gives CDR1 MNHEY, CDR2 SVGAGI. The DNA for the CDR3 is TGTGCCAGCAGTTACTCCGGACGCCTCTATAATTCACCCCTCCACTTT. It translates to CASSYSGRLYNSPLHF.

The chain is built from TRBV5-1 and TRBJ2-1; D remains ambiguous. This CDR3 is 14 amino acids long. V gave up 2 bases and J gave up 1 base, with 7 bases separating them. Germline CDR1 SGHRS, CDR2 YFSETQ. In DNA form, the CDR3 reads TGCGCCAGCAGCTTAACACAGTCCTACAATGAGCAGTTCTTC. Its protein product is CASSLTQSYNEQFF.

V is TRBV9 and J is TRBJ2-7; TRBD2 is a possible D gene (5 bases). V was pared by 3 bases and J by 5 bases, with 12 bases between. The CDR3 length is 13 residues. From germline, CDR1 is SGDLS and CDR2 YYNGEE. The CDR3 spells CASSAHRGNEQYF. The CDR3 bases are TGTGCCAGCAGCGCCCACCGGGGAAACGAGCAGTACTTC.

The rearrangement uses TRBV15 and TRBJ1-5, with 8 bases aligning to TRBD1. This CDR3 region has 20 residues. Trimming removed 2 bases from V and 0 bases from J; junction bases left unmatched: 15. CDR1 and CDR2 from the germline V gene are LNHNV and YYDKDF (reference sequence). The CDR3 DNA is TGTGCCACCAGCAGATATCCTTACCCGGACAGGGCGATTAGCAATCAGCCCCAGCATTTT. It codes for CATSRYPYPDRAISNQPQHF.

J is TRBJ2-7 and V is TRBV5-1, with TRBD1 identical over 7 bases. Trimming at V came to 1 base and at J to 6 bases, leaving 13 bases not matched to a gene. This CDR3 comprises 16 residues. Per germline, CDR1 SGHRS and CDR2 YFSETQ. CDR3 sequence reads: CASSLSNRDSRCEQYF. The CDR3 DNA sequence: TGCGCCAGCAGCTTGTCCAACCGGGACAGTAGGTGCGAGCAGTACTTC. Looking up the rest from reference TRBV5-1 and TRBJ2-7 gives the full variable domain: KAGVTQTPRYLIKTRGQQVTLSCSPISGHRSVSWYQQTPGQGLQFLFEYFSETQRNKGNFPGRFSGRQFSNSRSEMNVSTLELGDSALYLCASSLSNRDSRCEQYFGPGTRLTVT.

The chain couples TRBV5-1 to TRBJ2-1; 11 nucleotides match TRBD2. Germline V gene sequence: CDR1 SGHRS, CDR2 YFSETQ. There are 15 residues in the CDR3. The J segment lost 9 bases and the V segment lost 0 bases, leaving 5 bases of the junction unmatched. In nucleotides, the CDR3 is TGCGCCAGCAGCTTGGAGGGACTAGCGGCCAGTGAGCAGTTCTTC. Amino acids: CASSLEGLAASEQFF.

The chain links TRBV27 to TRBJ2-5; 13 positions agree with TRBD2. Trimming cost V 5 bases and J 1 base; bases outside gene matches: 4. CDR3 length: 16 residues. Germline V gene lookup returns CDR1 MNHEY and CDR2 SMNVEV (reference sequence). CDR3 nucleotides: TGTGCCAGCAGTCTCGGACTAGCGGGGGCCCAAGAGACCCAGTACTTC. It encodes CASSLGLAGAQETQYF.

This sequence joins TRBV28 and TRBJ2-1, with D possibly matching TRBD2 (6 bases). The V and J ends lost 3 bases and 3 bases respectively, with 9 bases between them. Germline lookup yields CDR1 MDHEN and CDR2 SYDVKM. The CDR3 consists of 14 residues. This CDR3 is CASSLSSGYNEQFF. In nucleotides, the CDR3 is TGTGCCAGCAGTTTGAGTAGCGGCTACAATGAGCAGTTCTTC.

The chain recombines TRBV5-6 with TRBJ1-1, with TRBD1 matching 9 bases. V lost 1 base to trimming and J lost 0 bases; unmatched junction nucleotides: 7. Germline V gene data show CDR1 as SGHDT and CDR2 as YYEEEE. The CDR3 covers 17 residues. CDR3 protein: CASSLRDRVGMNTEAFF. Here the CDR3 DNA reads TGTGCCAGCAGCTTGAGGGACAGGGTGGGGATGAACACTGAAGCTTTCTTT.

A note on this clone: The junction departs from the called germline gene at one end, perhaps through a read error. The rearrangement links TRBV28 to TRBJ2-3; D ambiguous. From germline, CDR1 is MDHEN and CDR2 SYDVKM. The CDR3 is made up of 12 amino acids. The CDR3 nucleotides are TGTGCCAGCAGTTTTAAGGTCAAAACCAAGAATTTT. Protein: CASSFKVKTKNF.